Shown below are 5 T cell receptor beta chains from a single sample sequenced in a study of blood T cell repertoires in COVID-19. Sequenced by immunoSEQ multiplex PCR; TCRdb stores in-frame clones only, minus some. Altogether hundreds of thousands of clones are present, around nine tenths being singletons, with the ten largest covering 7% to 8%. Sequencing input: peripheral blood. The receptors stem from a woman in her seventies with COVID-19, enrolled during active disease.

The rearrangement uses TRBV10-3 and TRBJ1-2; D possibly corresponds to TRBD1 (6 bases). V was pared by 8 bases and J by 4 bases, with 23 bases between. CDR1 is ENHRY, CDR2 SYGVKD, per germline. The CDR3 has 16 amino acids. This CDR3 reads CAIRIEGGLAFYGYTF. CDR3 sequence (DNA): TGTGCCATCCGAATTGAGGGGGGGCTCGCCTTCTATGGCTACACCTTC.

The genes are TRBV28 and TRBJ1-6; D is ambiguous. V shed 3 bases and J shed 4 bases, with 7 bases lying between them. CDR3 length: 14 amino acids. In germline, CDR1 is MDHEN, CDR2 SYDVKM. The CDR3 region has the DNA TGTGCCAGCAGTTTGCGTATGTATAATTCACCCCTCCACTTT. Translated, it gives CASSLRMYNSPLHF.

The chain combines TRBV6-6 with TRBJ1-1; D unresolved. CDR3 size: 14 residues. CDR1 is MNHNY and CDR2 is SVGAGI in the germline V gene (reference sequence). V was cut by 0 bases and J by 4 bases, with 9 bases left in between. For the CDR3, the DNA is TGTGCCAGCAGTTACTCGGCGGCACGCACTGAAGCTTTCTTT. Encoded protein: CASSYSAARTEAFF.

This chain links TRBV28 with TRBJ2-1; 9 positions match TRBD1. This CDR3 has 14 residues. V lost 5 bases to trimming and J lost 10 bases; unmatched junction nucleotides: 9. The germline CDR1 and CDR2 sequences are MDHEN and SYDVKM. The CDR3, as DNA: TGTGCCAGCAGTGGATGGTACACAGGGGGCGAGCAGTTCTTC. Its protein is CASSGWYTGGEQFF.

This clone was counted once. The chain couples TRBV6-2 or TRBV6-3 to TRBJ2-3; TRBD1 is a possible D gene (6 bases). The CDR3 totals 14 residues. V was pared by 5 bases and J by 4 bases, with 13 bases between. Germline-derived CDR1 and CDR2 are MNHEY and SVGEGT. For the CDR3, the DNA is TGTGCCAGCAGTCAAACAGGGCATGCAGATACGCAGTATTTT. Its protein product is CASSQTGHADTQYF.